Following are 12 T cell receptor beta chains from one sample sequenced in a study of monozygotic twins with inflammatory bowel disease. TCRdb reprocessed the 5' RACE reads; each CDR3 protein has one entry and no DNA is given. This sample contains 210,000 or so distinct CDR3 sequences. The specimen was blood. These receptors were collected from a human donor with ulcerative colitis or Crohn's disease, or a healthy co-twin of an affected twin (not recorded which).

The V call is TRBV10-3, the J call TRBJ1-3. Per germline, CDR1 ENHRY and CDR2 SYGVKD. The CDR3 extends over 15 amino acids. The CDR3 here is CAISEKSGSGNTIYF.

The rearrangement joins TRBV6-1 to TRBJ2-3; checking the TCRdb D call of TRBD1 is not possible without DNA. Germline V CDR1 and CDR2: MNHNS, SASEGT. The CDR3 consists of 15 residues. CDR3 in amino acids: CASNPGGANTDTQYF.

The chain carries TRBV7-6 and TRBJ2-7; checking the TCRdb D call of TRBD1 is not possible without DNA. The germline V gene has CDR1 SGHVS and CDR2 FNYEAQ. This CDR3 region has 19 residues. CDR3 protein: CASSSGPGVTVLQAYEQYF.

CDR3 amino acids: CASSQDPGGLTEAFF. This chain links TRBV4-1 with TRBJ1-1. The CDR3 spans 15 residues. Per the germline V gene, CDR1 is MGHRA and CDR2 is YSYEKL.

This chain links TRBV4-2 with TRBJ2-7; TCRdb reports TRBD2, a call that lacks DNA to check it against. The CDR3 spans 15 residues. The germline CDR1 and CDR2 sequences are LGHNA and YNFKEQ. CDR3 amino acids: CASSQGTSDAYEQYF.

The V and J genes are TRBV7-3 and TRBJ2-3. Germline-derived CDR1 and CDR2 are SGHTA and FQGTGA. CDR3 length equals 15 residues. CDR3 sequence reads: CASSLLYSSTDTQYF.

V is TRBV7-9 and J is TRBJ1-1. This CDR3 contains 13 residues. Per the germline V gene, CDR1 is SEHNR and CDR2 is FQNEAQ (reference sequence). The CDR3: CASSYGRYSEAFF.

This chain's CDR3 is CASTRQGSGDQPQHF. The chain carries TRBV19 and TRBJ1-5; TCRdb's D gene call, TRBD1, goes unchecked for lack of DNA. The CDR3 length is 15 residues. Germline CDR1 LNHDA, CDR2 SQIVND (reference sequence).

The chain combines TRBV7-9 with TRBJ1-1; the D call from TCRdb, TRBD1, cannot be confirmed without DNA. Germline V CDR1 and CDR2: SEHNR, FQNEAQ (reference sequence). The CDR3 runs 14 residues. CDR3 amino acids: CASSLEVGGAEAFF.

This chain connects TRBV3-1 to TRBJ2-7; TCRdb's D call, TRBD1, is unchecked because there is no DNA. This CDR3 is built from 12 residues. Germline V gene sequence: CDR1 LGHDT, CDR2 YNNKEL (reference sequence). Here the CDR3 reads CASSHRGVEQYF.

The chain employs TRBV7-9 and TRBJ2-4; the D call of TRBD1 rests on TCRdb alone, since no DNA is present to check it. CDR3 length: 15 residues. CDR1 and CDR2 (germline): SEHNR, FQNEAQ (reference sequence). The CDR3 sequence is CASSPGTTTRNIQYF.

The rearrangement joins TRBV7-9 to TRBJ1-1; TCRdb indicates TRBD1, and absent DNA this call remains unverified. The CDR3 runs 14 residues. Germline V gene lookup returns CDR1 SEHNR and CDR2 FQNEAQ (reference sequence). The CDR3 spells CASSRIQGNTEAFF.